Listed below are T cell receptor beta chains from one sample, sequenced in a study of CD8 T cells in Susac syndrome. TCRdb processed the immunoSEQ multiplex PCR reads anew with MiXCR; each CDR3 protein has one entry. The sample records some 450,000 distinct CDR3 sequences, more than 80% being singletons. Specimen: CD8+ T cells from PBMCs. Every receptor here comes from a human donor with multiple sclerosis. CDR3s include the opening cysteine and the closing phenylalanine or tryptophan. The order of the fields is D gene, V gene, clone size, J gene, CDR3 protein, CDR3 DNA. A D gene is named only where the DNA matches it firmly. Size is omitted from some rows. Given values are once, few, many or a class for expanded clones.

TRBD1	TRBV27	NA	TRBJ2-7	CASSLTGTEFYEQYF	TGTGCCAGCAGTCTTACCGGGACAGAGTTCTACGAGCAGTACTTC
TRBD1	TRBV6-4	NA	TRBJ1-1	CARTGGANTEAFF	TGTGCCAGGACAGGGGGTGCGAACACTGAAGCTTTCTTT
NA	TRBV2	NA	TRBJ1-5	CASSSDRANQPQHF	TGTGCCAGTTCCTCTGACAGAGCCAATCAGCCCCAGCATTTT
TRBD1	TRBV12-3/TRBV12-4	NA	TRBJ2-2	CASRADRGLGTGELFF	TGTGCCAGCAGAGCTGACAGGGGGCTGGGCACCGGGGAGCTGTTTTTT
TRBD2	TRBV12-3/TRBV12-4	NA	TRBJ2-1	CASTPSGRDNEQFF	TGTGCCAGCACCCCCAGCGGGAGAGACAATGAGCAGTTCTTC
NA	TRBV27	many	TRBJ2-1	CASSLSGSSYNEQFF	TGTGCCAGTAGCCTTAGCGGAAGCTCCTACAATGAGCAGTTCTTC
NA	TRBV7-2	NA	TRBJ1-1	CASSRRDDTEAFF	TGTGCCAGCAGCCGCAGAGACGACACTGAAGCTTTCTTT
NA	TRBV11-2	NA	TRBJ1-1	CASSFSRPGRMNTEAFF	TGTGCCAGCAGCTTTTCCCGCCCGGGTCGAATGAACACTGAAGCTTTCTTT
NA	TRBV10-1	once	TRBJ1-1	CASRQAPPSFTKNTEAFF	TGCGCCAGCAGACAGGCTCCACCGTCTTTCACAAAGAACACTGAAGCTTTCTTT
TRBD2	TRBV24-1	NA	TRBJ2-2	CATSGRGTSGLNTGELFF	TGTGCCACCAGTGGGAGAGGGACTAGCGGTTTGAACACCGGGGAGCTGTTTTTT
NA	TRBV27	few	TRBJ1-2	CASSLGAHPNYGYTF	TGTGCCAGCAGTTTAGGTGCACATCCTAACTATGGCTACACCTTC
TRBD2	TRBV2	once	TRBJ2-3	CASLAGVGDTQYF	TGTGCCAGTCTAGCGGGAGTTGGGGATACGCAGTATTTT
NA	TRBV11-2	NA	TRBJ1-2	CASSLGDPRFNYGYTF	TGTGCCAGCAGCTTAGGCGATCCCCGGTTTAACTATGGCTACACCTTC
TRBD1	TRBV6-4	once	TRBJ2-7	CASIWTGGIDEQYF	TGTGCCAGCATTTGGACAGGGGGCATCGACGAGCAGTACTTC
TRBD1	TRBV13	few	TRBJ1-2	CASSSTGGNYGYTF	TGTGCCAGCAGCTCCACAGGGGGGAACTATGGCTACACCTTC
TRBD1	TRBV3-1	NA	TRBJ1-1	CASSHLKTGSIEAFF	TGTGCCAGCAGCCATCTTAAGACAGGGAGCATTGAAGCTTTCTTT
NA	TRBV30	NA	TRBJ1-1	CAWSVSDYTEAFF	TGTGCCTGGAGTGTGTCAGACTACACTGAAGCTTTCTTT
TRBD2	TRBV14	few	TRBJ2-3	CASSQEWTSGSAQYF	TGTGCCAGCAGCCAAGAGTGGACTAGCGGGAGTGCGCAGTATTTT
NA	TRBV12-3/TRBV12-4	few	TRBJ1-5	CASSIQGYQPQHF	TGTGCCAGCAGCATACAGGGCTATCAGCCCCAGCATTTT
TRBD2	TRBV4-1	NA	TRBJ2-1	CASSQFLAGSYNEQFF	TGCGCCAGCAGCCAATTTCTAGCGGGGTCCTACAATGAGCAGTTCTTC
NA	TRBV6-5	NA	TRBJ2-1	CASSFGPGVEQFF	TGTGCCAGCAGTTTCGGACCGGGCGTTGAGCAGTTCTTC
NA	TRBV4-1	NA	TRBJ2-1	CASSQVGHRVNEQFF	TGCGCCAGCAGCCAAGTGGGACACCGGGTGAATGAGCAGTTCTTC
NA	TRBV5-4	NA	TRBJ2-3	CASSLASAQAPVDTQYF	TGTGCCAGCAGCTTGGCCTCCGCACAGGCTCCAGTAGATACGCAGTATTTT
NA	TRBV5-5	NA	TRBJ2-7	CASTTGHSYEQYF	TGTGCCAGCACTACGGGACACTCCTACGAGCAGTACTTC
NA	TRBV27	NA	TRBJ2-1	CASSLQGYLAEQFF	TGTGCCAGCAGTCTCCAAGGGTACCTTGCTGAGCAGTTCTTC
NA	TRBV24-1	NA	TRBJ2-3	CATSDRDSSTDTQYF	TGTGCCACCAGTGACCGGGACTCAAGCACAGATACGCAGTATTTT
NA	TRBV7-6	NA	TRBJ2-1	CASSLGTGQGDEQFF	TGTGCCAGCAGCTTGGGGACGGGACAAGGAGATGAGCAGTTCTTC
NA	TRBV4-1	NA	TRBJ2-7	CASSQGQEQYF	TGCGCCAGCAGCCAAGGCCAGGAGCAGTACTTC
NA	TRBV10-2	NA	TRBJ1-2	CASRDTQGPLYGYTF	TGCGCCAGCAGAGACACTCAGGGGCCCCTCTATGGCTACACCTTC
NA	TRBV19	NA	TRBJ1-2	CASSRGGPSNYGYTF	TGTGCCAGTAGCCGGGGGGGACCCTCAAACTATGGCTACACCTTC
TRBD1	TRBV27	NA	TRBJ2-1	CASSLTGGGNEQFF	TGTGCCAGCAGTCTAACAGGGGGCGGCAATGAGCAGTTCTTC
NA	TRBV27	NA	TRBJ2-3	CASLSTPDTQYF	TGTGCCAGCCTTTCAACCCCAGATACGCAGTATTTT
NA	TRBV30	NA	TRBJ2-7	CAWRIGWPYEQYF	TGTGCCTGGAGGATTGGATGGCCCTACGAGCAGTACTTC
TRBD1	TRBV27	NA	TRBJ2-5	CASSLFSRTGRETQYF	TGTGCCAGCAGTTTATTCTCGAGGACAGGACGGGAGACCCAGTACTTC
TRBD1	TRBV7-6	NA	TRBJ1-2	CASSQGQGLDGYTF	TGTGCCAGCAGCCAGGGACAGGGGTTGGACGGCTACACCTTC
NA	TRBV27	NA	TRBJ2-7	CASSLSFSIPQTYEQYF	TGTGCCAGCAGTTTATCGTTTAGTATTCCCCAGACCTACGAGCAGTACTTC
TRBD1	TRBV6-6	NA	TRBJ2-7	CASSDRDRTYEQYF	TGTGCCAGCAGTGACCGGGACAGGACCTACGAGCAGTACTTC